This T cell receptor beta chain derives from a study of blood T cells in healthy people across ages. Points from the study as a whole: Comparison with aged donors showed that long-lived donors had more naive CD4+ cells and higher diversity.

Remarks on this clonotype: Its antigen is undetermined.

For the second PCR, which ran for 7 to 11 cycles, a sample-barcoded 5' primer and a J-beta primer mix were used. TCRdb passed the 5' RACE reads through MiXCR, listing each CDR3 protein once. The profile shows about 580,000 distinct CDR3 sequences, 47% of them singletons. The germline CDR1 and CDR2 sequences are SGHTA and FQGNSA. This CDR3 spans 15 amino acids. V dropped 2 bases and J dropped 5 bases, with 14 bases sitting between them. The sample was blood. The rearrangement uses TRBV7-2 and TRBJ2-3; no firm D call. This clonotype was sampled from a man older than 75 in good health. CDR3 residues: CASSLQANSRDTQYF. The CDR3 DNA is TGTGCCAGCAGCTTACAGGCCAACAGTAGAGATACGCAGTATTTT.